The text below deals with one TCR beta chain. Its matching antigen is unknown. The protocol was immunoSEQ multiplex PCR, while the TCRdb copy is restricted to in-frame clones and leaves out a portion. Of 2 million to 3 million clones listed, under 95% were seen once; the top ten hold roughly 0.39%. This CDR3 has 14 amino acids. CDR1 is SGHTA and CDR2 is FQGNSA in the germline V gene. Trimming left V 5 bases short and J 1 base short, with 11 bases between. The data stem from a study of shared clonotypes between healthy human individuals. Points from the study as a whole: Sampling was confined to blood; repertoires within tissues likely differ.

The receptor was derived from a man younger than 35 in good health. Some clones in this sample may be carry-over from other donors' samples. The sequenced material came from naive CD4+ T cells from PBMCs. Subset defined: CD45RA+ positively selected. The chain employs TRBV7-2 and TRBJ1-2; possible D gene TRBD1, 5 bases. CDR3 sequence (DNA): TGTGCCAGCAGCGGGGGACCTTTTAACTATGGCTACACCTTC. This encodes CASSGGPFNYGYTF.